The clone carrying this TCR beta chain was observed at least ten times. Its matching antigen is unknown. This specimen belongs to a study of T cell repertoires in cytomegalovirus infection. Study background: Matching HLA type and CMV infection were both indicated by public TCR beta signatures. Study observations and caveats: Summed frequency of shared TCR beta families picked out CMV carriers who also had the relevant HLA. Within the response measured ex vivo, HLA-C-restricted CMV-specific TCR beta clonotypes were dominant.

TCRdb recomputed calls from the reads with MiXCR, one row per CDR3 protein. The sample consists of some 600,000 distinct CDR3 sequences, roughly a quarter of them appearing once. The CDR3 totals 15 residues. J lost 3 bases, V lost 5 bases, and 5 bases had no gene match. Germline-derived CDR1 and CDR2 are SGHVS and FNYEAQ. The chain combines TRBV7-6 with TRBJ2-1; 9 positions match TRBD2. The sequenced sample was CD8+ T cells from PBMCs. This clonotype originated in a human donor in good health (CMV status not recorded). Some clones in this sample may be carry-over from other donors' samples. The CDR3 DNA reads as TGTGCCAGCAGCCGCGGGGGGGCCCTCTACAATGAGCAGTTCTTC. Protein product: CASSRGGALYNEQFF.